These 21 T cell receptor beta chains came from one sample sequenced in a study of technical replicates of blood from a handful of donors. Profiling relied on immunoSEQ multiplex PCR, and the TCRdb table lists in-frame clones only, not all of them. The table shows tens of thousands of clones, with about 86% occurring only once. Sequencing was carried out using PBMCs. The receptors were gathered from a human donor in good health. Some clones in this sample may be carry-over from other donors' samples.

The rearrangement joins TRBV18 to TRBJ2-5, with a tentative D call TRBD2 (6 bases). Looked up from germline, CDR1 is KGHSH and CDR2 is LQKENI. The V gene lost 6 bases and the J gene lost 4 bases, with 12 bases spanning the gap. The CDR3 runs to 13 residues. This CDR3 is CASSLFGGETQYF. The CDR3 DNA reads as TGTGCCAGCTCCCTCTTCGGGGGAGAGACCCAGTACTTC.

This sequence joins TRBV7-2 and TRBJ1-1; possible D gene TRBD1, 5 bases. Germline V lookup: CDR1 SGHTA, CDR2 FQGNSA. CDR3 length: 15 residues. Trimming removed 1 base from V and 3 bases from J, with 12 bases in between. The CDR3 DNA reads as TGTGCCAGCAGCTTAGGCAGATCGGGGGACACTGAAGCTTTCTTT. It translates to CASSLGRSGDTEAFF.

This clone appeared many times. The chain links TRBV21-1 to TRBJ1-1. TRBV21-1 is shown as a pseudogene. The CDR3 extends over 16 amino acids. As DNA, the CDR3 is TGTGCCAGCAGCAAAGACGGCGGGAACGGGGACACTGAAGCTTTCTTT. This translates into CASSKDGGNGDTEAFF.

The chain uses TRBV6-5 and TRBJ2-4; D is perhaps TRBD2 (7 bases). Per the germline V gene, CDR1 is MNHEY and CDR2 is SVGAGI. This CDR3 contains 15 residues. V was shortened by 6 bases and J by 8 bases, with 20 bases between the two germline ends. The CDR3 DNA reads TGTGCCAGCAGACTTACACTGGGGGGGCGAGACATTCAGTACTTC. It is translated as CASRLTLGGRDIQYF.

The chain employs TRBV5-1 and TRBJ2-3, with 10 positions matching TRBD2. The CDR3 is 14 residues long. From germline, CDR1 is SGHRS and CDR2 YFSETQ. V was clipped by 0 bases and J by 6 bases; unmatched bases: 1. As DNA, the CDR3 is TGCGCCAGCAGCTTGGGGACTAGCGGTGATACGCAGTATTTT. Amino acids: CASSLGTSGDTQYF.

This chain joins TRBV7-2 and TRBJ1-1; TRBD1 might be the D (6 bases). Germline V gives CDR1 SGHTA, CDR2 FQGNSA. The ends were cut back, 1 base at V and 3 bases at J, with 15 bases in the middle. The CDR3 consists of 16 residues. The DNA for the CDR3 is TGTGCCAGCAGCTTAGGTCCAGAGGGGGGGGACACTGAAGCTTTCTTT. This translates into CASSLGPEGGDTEAFF.

The chain couples TRBV20-1 to TRBJ2-7, with D perhaps TRBD1 (5 bases). The CDR3 extends over 11 amino acids. Germline CDR1 DFQATT, CDR2 SNEGSKA (reference sequence). With 5 bases removed from V and 4 bases from J, the gap between germline ends came to 9 bases. The CDR3 loop is CSAPQGYEQYF. CDR3 sequence (DNA): TGCAGTGCTCCTCAGGGTTACGAGCAGTACTTC.

The chain recombines TRBV5-1 with TRBJ2-1; 8 bases map to TRBD2. The CDR3 covers 15 residues. Germline values: CDR1 SGHRS, CDR2 YFSETQ. V lost 0 bases, J lost 10 bases, and 9 bases stayed unmatched. Here the CDR3 reads CASSLELAVGGEQFF. The CDR3 DNA follows: TGCGCCAGCAGCTTGGAACTAGCGGTTGGGGGAGAGCAGTTCTTC.

This chain uses TRBV2 with TRBJ2-2; TRBD2 is a possible D gene (5 bases). The V and J ends lost 4 bases and 1 base respectively, with 7 bases between them. Germline loops: CDR1 SNHLY, CDR2 FYNNEI. The CDR3 contains 14 residues. The CDR3 nucleotides are TGTGCCAGCAGTGGGACTTTGAACACCGGGGAGCTGTTTTTT. Its protein is CASSGTLNTGELFF. The complete variable domain, with remaining parts taken from reference TRBV2 and TRBJ2-2, reads EPEVTQTPSHQVTQMGQEVILRCVPISNHLYFYWYRQILGQKVEFLVSFYNNEISEKSEIFDDQFSVERPDGSNFTLKIRSTKLEDSAMYFCASSGTLNTGELFFGEGSRLTVL.

The chain joins TRBV7-3 to TRBJ2-2, with 10 bases identical to TRBD2. In germline, CDR1 is SGHTA, CDR2 FQGTGA. Unmatched junction bases numbered 2, after V lost 0 bases and J lost 1 base. There are 17 residues in the CDR3. CDR3: CASSLTASGGNTGELFF. The DNA of the CDR3 is TGTGCCAGCAGCTTAACGGCTAGCGGGGGGAACACCGGGGAGCTGTTTTTT.

The V and J genes are TRBV27 and TRBJ2-7; 7 bases match TRBD1. The CDR3 totals 14 residues. The V gene's germline CDR1 is MNHEY and CDR2 SMNVEV (reference sequence). The V and J ends lost 5 bases and 3 bases, in that order; junction bases with no gene match: 7. The CDR3 region has the DNA TGTGCCAGCAGTCCGATTGACAGGGACTACGAGCAGTACTTC. Translation gives CASSPIDRDYEQYF.

The rearrangement joins TRBV5-1 to TRBJ2-7; 8 nucleotides match TRBD2. Per the germline V gene, CDR1 is SGHRS and CDR2 is YFSETQ. CDR3 length: 14 amino acids. V shed 0 bases, J shed 3 bases, and the junction held 2 bases outside the gene matches. CDR3 in amino acids: CASSLGLANYEQYF. CDR3 in DNA: TGCGCCAGCAGCTTGGGACTAGCGAACTACGAGCAGTACTTC.

J is TRBJ2-3 and V is TRBV18; D remains unclear. This CDR3 is built from 12 residues. V was pared by 2 bases and J by 4 bases, with 4 bases between. The germline CDR1 and CDR2 sequences are KGHSH and LQKENI. CDR3 protein: CASSPGPDTQYF. The CDR3 nucleotides read TGTGCCAGCTCACCAGGGCCAGATACGCAGTATTTT. The full variable domain, its missing parts supplied by reference TRBV18 and TRBJ2-3, is NAGVMQNPRHLVRRRGQEARLRCSPMKGHSHVYWYRQLPEEGLKFMVYLQKENIIDESGMPKERFSAEFPKEGPSILRIQQVVRGDSAAYFCASSPGPDTQYFGPGTRLTVL.

The V and J genes are TRBV10-3 and TRBJ2-7; weak D call: TRBD1 (5 bases). The CDR3 is 14 residues long. V was clipped by 4 bases and J by 3 bases, with 13 bases between them. Germline V CDR1 and CDR2: ENHRY, SYGVKD. The CDR3 protein is CAISGQGFLYEQYF. CDR3 nucleotides: TGTGCCATCAGTGGGCAGGGCTTTCTCTACGAGCAGTACTTC.

The chain couples TRBV15 to TRBJ2-1, with D possibly TRBD1 on 7 matching bases. Germline values: CDR1 LNHNV, CDR2 YYDKDF (reference sequence). This CDR3 is built from 13 residues. V dropped 0 bases and J dropped 13 bases, with 13 bases sitting between them. The CDR3 protein is CATSRDQEGAQFF. The DNA for the CDR3 is TGTGCCACCAGCAGAGATCAGGAGGGGGCTCAGTTCTTC. Full variable domain (rest looked up from reference TRBV15 and TRBJ2-1): DAMVIQNPRYQVTQFGKPVTLSCSQTLNHNVMYWYQQKSSQAPKLLFHYYDKDFNNEADTPDNFQSRRPNTSFCFLDIRSPGLGDTAMYLCATSRDQEGAQFFGPGTRLTVL.

The chain employs TRBV5-4 and TRBJ1-3; D not certain. CDR1 is SGHNT and CDR2 is YYREEE in the germline V gene (reference sequence). This CDR3 is built from 14 residues. V was trimmed by 2 bases and J by 3 bases, leaving 9 bases between them. CDR3 protein: CASSFGGNGNTIYF. The CDR3 coding sequence is TGTGCCAGCAGCTTTGGAGGGAATGGAAACACCATATATTTT.

V is TRBV7-3 and J is TRBJ2-1; 7 bases match TRBD2. V trimming: 5 bases; J trimming: 5 bases; junction bases outside the gene matches: 9. In germline, CDR1 is SGHTA, CDR2 FQGTGA. The CDR3 consists of 15 residues. The CDR3 reads CASSHNVGLDNEQFF. CDR3 nucleotide sequence: TGTGCCAGCAGCCATAACGTCGGACTAGACAATGAGCAGTTCTTC.

The J gene is TRBJ1-2, the V gene TRBV7-6, with 9 nucleotides matching TRBD1. V lost 1 base, J lost 6 bases, and 12 bases stayed unmatched. The CDR3 totals 17 residues. Germline V lookup: CDR1 SGHVS, CDR2 FNYEAQ. The CDR3 DNA is TGTGCCAGCAGCTTAGGGAGTTGGGACAGGGAGTGGGATGGCTACACCTTC. This codes for CASSLGSWDREWDGYTF.

V usage is TRBV13 and J usage is TRBJ1-6, with D hard to call. Germline V gives CDR1 PRHDT, CDR2 FYEKMQ (reference sequence). The CDR3 totals 19 residues. Trimming removed 0 bases from V and 0 bases from J, with 15 bases in between. The CDR3 loop is CASSLGRVVPGSYNSPLHF. The CDR3 DNA sequence: TGTGCCAGCAGCTTAGGCCGGGTCGTCCCCGGCTCCTATAATTCACCCCTCCACTTT.

The chain recombines TRBV25-1 with TRBJ2-7, with a tentative D call TRBD1 (6 bases). V dropped 6 bases and J dropped 4 bases, with 13 bases sitting between them. CDR3 length: 13 amino acids. CDR1 and CDR2 (germline): MGHDK, SYGVNS. The CDR3 spells CASRVGGGYEQYF. CDR3 nucleotide sequence: TGTGCCAGCAGGGTTGGGGGCGGTTACGAGCAGTACTTC.

The J gene is TRBJ2-3, the V gene TRBV7-9; 8 bases match TRBD1. Trimming took 3 bases from V and 6 from J; bases not matched to a gene: 5. Germline CDR1 and CDR2: SEHNR and FQNEAQ (reference sequence). The CDR3 runs 14 residues. As DNA, the CDR3 is TGTGCCAGCAGCTTGGGGACAGGATGGGATACGCAGTATTTT. It is translated as CASSLGTGWDTQYF.